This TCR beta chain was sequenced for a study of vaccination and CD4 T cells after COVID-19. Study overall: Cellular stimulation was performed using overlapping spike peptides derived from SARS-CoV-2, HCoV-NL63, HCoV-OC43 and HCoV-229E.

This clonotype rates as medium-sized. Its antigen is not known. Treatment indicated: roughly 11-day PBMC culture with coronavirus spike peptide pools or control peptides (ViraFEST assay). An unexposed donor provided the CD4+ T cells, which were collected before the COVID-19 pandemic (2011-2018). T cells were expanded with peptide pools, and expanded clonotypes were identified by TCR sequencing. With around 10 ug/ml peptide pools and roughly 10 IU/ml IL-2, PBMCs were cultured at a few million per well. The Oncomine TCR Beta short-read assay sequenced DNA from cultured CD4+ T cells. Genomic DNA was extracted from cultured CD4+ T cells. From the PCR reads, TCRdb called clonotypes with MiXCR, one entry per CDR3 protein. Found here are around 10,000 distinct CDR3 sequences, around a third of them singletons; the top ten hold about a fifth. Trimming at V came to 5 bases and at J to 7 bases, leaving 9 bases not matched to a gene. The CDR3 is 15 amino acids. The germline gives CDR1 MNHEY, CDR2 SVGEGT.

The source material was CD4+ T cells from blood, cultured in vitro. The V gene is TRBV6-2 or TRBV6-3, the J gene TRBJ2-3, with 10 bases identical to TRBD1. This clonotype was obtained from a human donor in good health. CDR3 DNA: TGTGCCAGCAGTCCAAACTGGGACAGGGGATATACGCAGTATTTT. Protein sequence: CASSPNWDRGYTQYF.